Below, 4 T cell receptor beta chains from the same sample are listed, as sequenced in a study of OX40 agonist ivuxolimab in advanced cancers. TCRdb's table, derived via immunoSEQ multiplex PCR, lists solely in-frame clones and lacks some. The sample consists of around 66,000 clones, 75% to 90% of them appearing once. Source: CD4+ or CD8+ T cells sorted from blood, taken in a trial of the OX40 agonist ivuxolimab. All receptors derive from an adult with an advanced solid tumor such as melanoma, head and neck, liver or kidney cancer.

This chain connects TRBV7-3 to TRBJ2-1; maybe TRBD1 (6 bases). V lost 7 bases and J 5 bases, leaving 15 bases between the germline ends. CDR1 and CDR2 (germline): SGHTA, FQGTGA. This CDR3 has 14 residues. The CDR3 sequence: CASKRAGDNNEQFF. DNA of the CDR3: TGTGCCAGCAAAAGGGCAGGGGATAACAATGAGCAGTTCTTC.

V is TRBV7-3 and J is TRBJ2-1, with D perhaps TRBD2 (6 bases). The CDR3 runs to 13 residues. Per germline, CDR1 SGHTA and CDR2 FQGTGA. Trimming pared 2 bases from V and 6 bases from J, leaving 8 bases between. DNA for the CDR3: TGTGCCAGCAGCTTAGGGACTTTCAATGAGCAGTTCTTC. Amino acid sequence: CASSLGTFNEQFF.

The genes are TRBV5-5 and TRBJ1-5; a weak D match, TRBD1 (5 bases). In germline, CDR1 is SGHKS, CDR2 YYEKEE (reference sequence). V gave up 2 bases and J gave up 3 bases, with 6 bases separating them. The CDR3 extends over 13 amino acids. The DNA for the CDR3 is TGTGCCAGCAGCTTCAGGGCCAATCAGCCCCAGCATTTT. Protein: CASSFRANQPQHF.

The chain joins TRBV7-9 to TRBJ2-1; a possible D gene is TRBD2 (6 bases). CDR3 size: 15 residues. Germline values: CDR1 SEHNR, CDR2 FQNEAQ (reference sequence). V was trimmed by 4 bases and J by 2 bases, leaving 12 bases between them. CDR3 in amino acids: CASSYGGLPYNEQFF. CDR3 nucleotides: TGTGCCAGCAGCTATGGGGGACTGCCCTACAATGAGCAGTTCTTC.